The present T cell receptor beta chain was sequenced within a study of response to subunit inactivated influenza vaccine. Study-wide points: The authors suggested that every seasonal influenza vaccination recruits few new T cells.

One entry per CDR3 protein results from TCRdb running MiXCR on the RT-PCR reads. Found here are under 500,000 distinct CDR3 sequences, around 9.9% of them singletons; the top ten hold about 12%. This clonotype was picked up a small number of times. Its target is not known. Germline lookup yields CDR1 DFQATT and CDR2 SNEGSKA (reference sequence). This CDR3 is 14 amino acids long. Trimming shortened V by 1 base and J by 8 bases, and 14 bases separated the two germline ends. The origin of this receptor is a man aged 50 to 60 who received an inactivated influenza vaccine. The specimen was PBMCs from blood, collected about 6 weeks after vaccination. The chain is built from TRBV20-1 and TRBJ1-4; D is perhaps TRBD1 (5 bases). The CDR3 nucleotides are TGCAGTGCTAGAGTGGGGGATTTAGGAGAAAAACTGTTTTTT. Protein: CSARVGDLGEKLFF.